The 20 T cell receptor beta chains in this list originate from one sample, sequenced in a study of CXCR3-negative and CXCR3-positive naive CD8 T cells. Researchers prepared the TRB cDNA libraries using 5' RACE with UMI labels. TCRdb reprocessed the 5' RACE reads and reports one entry per CDR3 protein, with no DNA. Its clone listing holds nearly 110,000 distinct CDR3 sequences. Overall study findings and caveats: TRB CDR3s were more hydrophobic in CXCR3-positive than in CXCR3-negative naive cells.

These receptors have no identified antigens. Sequencing was performed on naive CXCR3+ CD8+ T cells from blood. This sample's subset: CD45RO-CCR7+CD27+CD95- naive CD8+ T cells expressing CXCR3 (TNR3+). The receptors were sampled from a human donor in good health. Some clones in this sample may be carry-over from other donors' samples.

The chain combines TRBV12-3 or TRBV12-4 with TRBJ1-1; TCRdb gives TRBD1 as the D gene, but with no DNA this cannot be confirmed. This CDR3 has 11 residues. CDR3 residues: CASSPPAPAFF.

This chain joins TRBV12-3 or TRBV12-4 and TRBJ2-5; the TRBD2 assignment by TCRdb is unverifiable without DNA. CDR3 length: 17 residues. The CDR3 reads CASPAALPSLYQETQYF.

The rearrangement uses TRBV29-1 and TRBJ2-1; the D call of TRBD2 rests on TCRdb alone, since no DNA is present to check it. Germline values: CDR1 SQVTM, CDR2 ANQGSEA. The CDR3 is 16 amino acids. The CDR3 loop reads CSVEDPREEAYNEQFF.

The genes are TRBV7-2 and TRBJ2-5; the D call of TRBD1 rests on TCRdb alone, since no DNA is present to check it. Germline CDR1 SGHTA, CDR2 FQGNSA. This CDR3 comprises 15 residues. CDR3 amino acids: CASSGRDRGQETQYF.

V and J are TRBV5-1 and TRBJ2-7; TCRdb indicates TRBD2, and absent DNA this call remains unverified. This CDR3 is built from 15 residues. CDR1 is SGHRS and CDR2 is YFSETQ in the germline V gene. The CDR3 loop is CASSLASLAGNEQYF.

The chain is built from TRBV20-1 and TRBJ1-1; TCRdb selects TRBD1, and the lack of DNA leaves this call unchecked. This CDR3 comprises 13 residues. Germline V gives CDR1 DFQATT, CDR2 SNEGSKA (reference sequence). The CDR3 spells CSASGQGDTEAFF.

V is TRBV29-1 and J is TRBJ1-2; lacking DNA, the TRBD1 call made by TCRdb goes unchecked. This CDR3 spans 18 amino acids. In germline, CDR1 is SQVTM, CDR2 ANQGSEA. The CDR3 reads CSVGLTNPRDRVNYGYTF.

The CDR3 is CASSLEVDYSYEQYF. The chain carries TRBV7-6 and TRBJ2-7; TCRdb indicates TRBD2, and absent DNA this call remains unverified. CDR3 length: 15 residues. CDR1 is SGHVS and CDR2 is FNYEAQ in the germline V gene.

J is TRBJ1-3 and V is TRBV20-1; the D call of TRBD1 rests on TCRdb alone, since no DNA is present to check it. The CDR3 length is 15 residues. Germline V gene lookup returns CDR1 DFQATT and CDR2 SNEGSKA (reference sequence). CDR3 region: CSASPGPSSGNTIYF.

This rearrangement joins TRBV5-1 to TRBJ2-7. The CDR3 has 11 amino acids. Germline V gives CDR1 SGHRS, CDR2 YFSETQ. The CDR3: CASSTDYEQYF. Full variable domain (rest looked up from reference TRBV5-1 and TRBJ2-7): KAGVTQTPRYLIKTRGQQVTLSCSPISGHRSVSWYQQTPGQGLQFLFEYFSETQRNKGNFPGRFSGRQFSNSRSEMNVSTLELGDSALYLCASSTDYEQYFGPGTRLTVT.

The chain couples TRBV29-1 to TRBJ1-3. Per germline, CDR1 SQVTM and CDR2 ANQGSEA. CDR3 size: 14 residues. CDR3 protein: CSVEEGLEENTIYF.

The chain combines TRBV28 with TRBJ2-3; no DNA is available, so the TRBD1 call from TCRdb remains unchecked. The CDR3 loop spans 15 amino acids. Germline values: CDR1 MDHEN, CDR2 SYDVKM. The CDR3 loop reads CASSPGATSTDTQYF.

The CDR3 reads CASSLTGGSYNEQFF. This chain uses TRBV5-1 with TRBJ2-1; there is no DNA to check the TCRdb D call of TRBD1. The CDR3 has 15 amino acids. In germline, CDR1 is SGHRS, CDR2 YFSETQ.

The chain is built from TRBV28 and TRBJ1-2; as DNA is missing, the TRBD1 call by TCRdb cannot be tested. Germline-derived CDR1 and CDR2 are MDHEN and SYDVKM. CDR3 length: 14 amino acids. The CDR3 reads CASSLPGLKYGYTF.

This chain uses TRBV19 with TRBJ2-5; the TRBD2 assignment by TCRdb is unverifiable without DNA. The CDR3 has 18 residues. Germline V lookup: CDR1 LNHDA, CDR2 SQIVND (reference sequence). The CDR3 sequence: CASSIVAAGDRNRETQYF. Based on the CDR3 plus reference TRBV19 and TRBJ2-5, the full variable domain is DGGITQSPKYLFRKEGQNVTLSCEQNLNHDAMYWYRQDPGQGLRLIYYSQIVNDFQKGDIAEGYSVSREKKESFPLTVTSAQKNPTAFYLCASSIVAAGDRNRETQYFGPGTRLLVL.

The chain joins TRBV6-4 to TRBJ1-5; TCRdb proposes TRBD1, but this gene call is untestable without DNA. Germline-derived CDR1 and CDR2 are MRHNA and SNTAGT. The CDR3 consists of 15 residues. The CDR3 sequence is CASSLDGGSNQPQHF.

The V and J genes are TRBV11-3 and TRBJ2-2; as DNA is missing, the TRBD1 call by TCRdb cannot be tested. Germline V gene lookup returns CDR1 SGHNT and CDR2 YENEEA. The CDR3 extends over 14 amino acids. Here the CDR3 reads CASSYRGTTGELFF. Filled out from reference TRBV11-3 and TRBJ2-2, the complete variable domain reads EAGVVQSPRYKIIEKKQPVAFWCNPISGHNTLYWYLQNLGQGPELLIRYENEEAVDDSQLPKDRFSAERLKGVDSTLKIQPAELGDSAVYLCASSYRGTTGELFFGEGSRLTVL.

The chain is built from TRBV2 and TRBJ2-7. The germline CDR1 and CDR2 sequences are SNHLY and FYNNEI. The CDR3 is 13 residues long. CDR3 amino acids: CASLEEQTYEQYF.

This rearrangement joins TRBV12-3 or TRBV12-4 to TRBJ2-5. The CDR3 loop spans 16 amino acids. The CDR3 sequence: CASSLTLAVTKETQYF.

This chain uses TRBV27 with TRBJ2-7. The germline CDR1 and CDR2 sequences are MNHEY and SMNVEV (reference sequence). The CDR3 covers 13 residues. CDR3 protein: CASSSPIGHEQYF.